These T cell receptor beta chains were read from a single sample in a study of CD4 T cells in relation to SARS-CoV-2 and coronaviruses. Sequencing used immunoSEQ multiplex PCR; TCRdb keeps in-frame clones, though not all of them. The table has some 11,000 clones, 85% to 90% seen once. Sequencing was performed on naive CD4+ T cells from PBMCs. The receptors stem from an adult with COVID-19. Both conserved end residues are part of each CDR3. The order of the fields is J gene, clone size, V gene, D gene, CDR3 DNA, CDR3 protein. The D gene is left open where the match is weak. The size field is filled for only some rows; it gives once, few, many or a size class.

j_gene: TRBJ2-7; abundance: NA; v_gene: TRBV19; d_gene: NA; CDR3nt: TGTGCCAGTAGTATCGGCGAAGACTACGAGCAGTACTTC; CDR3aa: CASSIGEDYEQYF
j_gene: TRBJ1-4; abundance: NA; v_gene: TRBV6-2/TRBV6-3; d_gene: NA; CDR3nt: TGTGCCAGCAGCCCCCTGGACAACCGCCGGGAAAAACTGTTTTTT; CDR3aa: CASSPLDNRREKLFF
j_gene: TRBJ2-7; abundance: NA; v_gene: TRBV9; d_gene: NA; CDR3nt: TGTGCCAGCAGCTCCTCGTCTGGGCAGGGATCCTACGAGCAGTACTTC; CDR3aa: CASSSSSGQGSYEQYF
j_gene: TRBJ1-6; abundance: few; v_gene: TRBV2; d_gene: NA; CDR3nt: TGTGCCAGCAGTGGTACGCGTGACAGGCCCTCCTATAATTCACCCCTCCACTTT; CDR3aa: CASSGTRDRPSYNSPLHF
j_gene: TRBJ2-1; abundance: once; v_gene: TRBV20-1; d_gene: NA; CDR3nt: TGCAGTGCACCTACAGGTGTTGAGCAGTTCTTC; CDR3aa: CSAPTGVEQFF
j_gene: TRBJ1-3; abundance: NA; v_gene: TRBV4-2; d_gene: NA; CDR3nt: TGTGCCAGCAGAAACAGGGAGGTGGTTGGAAACACCATATATTTT; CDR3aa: CASRNREVVGNTIYF
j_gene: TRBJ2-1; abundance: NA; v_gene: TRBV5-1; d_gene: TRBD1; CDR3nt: TGCGCCAGCAGCTTGGCCGTCGGGACAGGCCACAATGAGCAGTTCTTC; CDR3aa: CASSLAVGTGHNEQFF
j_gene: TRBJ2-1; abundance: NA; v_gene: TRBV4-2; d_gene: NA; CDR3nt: TGTGCCAGCAGCCTAGCAGGGGTTGGGCAGTTCTTC; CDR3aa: CASSLAGVGQFF
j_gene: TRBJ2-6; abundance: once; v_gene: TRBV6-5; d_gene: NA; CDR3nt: TGTGCCAGCAGGGGGGCTTCCGGGGCCAACGTCCTGACTTTC; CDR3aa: CASRGASGANVLTF
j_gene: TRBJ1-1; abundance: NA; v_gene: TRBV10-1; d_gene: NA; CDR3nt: TGCGCCAGCAGTGAGGCGAACACTGAAGCTTTCTTT; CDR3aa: CASSEANTEAFF
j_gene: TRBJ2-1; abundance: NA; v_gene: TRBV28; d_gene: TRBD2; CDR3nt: TGTGCCAGCAGTTTAGAGCGGGGGGCCGTGTTCTTC; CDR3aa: CASSLERGAVFF
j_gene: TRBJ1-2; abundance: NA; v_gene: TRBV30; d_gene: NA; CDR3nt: TGTGCCTGGAGTGTACGTACGGCAGGGGCCCTAGTTGGGGAGTACACCTTC; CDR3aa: CAWSVRTAGALVGEYTF
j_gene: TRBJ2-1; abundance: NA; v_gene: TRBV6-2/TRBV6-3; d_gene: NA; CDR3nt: TGTGCCAGCAGTTACTTCTCCAATTCTGAGCAGTTCTTC; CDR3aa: CASSYFSNSEQFF
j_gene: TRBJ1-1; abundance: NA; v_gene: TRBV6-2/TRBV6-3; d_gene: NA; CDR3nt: TGTGCCAGCATCCCGGCGGCAGGGGTGACTGAAGCTTTCTTT; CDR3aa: CASIPAAGVTEAFF
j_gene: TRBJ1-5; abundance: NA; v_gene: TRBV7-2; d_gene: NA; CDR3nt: TGTGCCAGCAGCTTACGCGCGGCAGGGGATGGCAATCAGCCCCAGCATTTT; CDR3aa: CASSLRAAGDGNQPQHF
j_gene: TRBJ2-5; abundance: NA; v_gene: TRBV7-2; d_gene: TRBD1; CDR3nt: TGTGCCAGCAGCGGACGACAGGGGAGGGAGACCCAGTACTTC; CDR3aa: CASSGRQGRETQYF
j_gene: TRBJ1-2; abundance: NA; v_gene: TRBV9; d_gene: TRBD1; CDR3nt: TGTGCCAGCAGCGCCCGGACAGGGGGCGCGGAGATCTATGGCTACACCTTC; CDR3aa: CASSARTGGAEIYGYTF
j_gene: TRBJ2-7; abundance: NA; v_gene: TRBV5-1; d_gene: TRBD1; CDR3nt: TGCGCCAGCAGCTTGAGGACAGGGGTGGGCGAGCAGTACTTC; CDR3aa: CASSLRTGVGEQYF
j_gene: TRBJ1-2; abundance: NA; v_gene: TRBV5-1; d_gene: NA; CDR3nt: TGCGCCAGCAGCCGCCCCAACAGGGAGAACTATGGCTACACCTTC; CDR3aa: CASSRPNRENYGYTF
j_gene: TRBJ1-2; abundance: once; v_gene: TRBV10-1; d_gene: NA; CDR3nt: TGCGCCAGCAGTGAGCGGGTCATGAGCTACACCTTC; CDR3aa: CASSERVMSYTF
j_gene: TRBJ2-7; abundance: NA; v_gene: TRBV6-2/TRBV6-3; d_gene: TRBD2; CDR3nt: TGTGCCAGCAGTTACTCGGGGCGGGGGAGCTCCTACGAGCAGTACTTC; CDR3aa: CASSYSGRGSSYEQYF
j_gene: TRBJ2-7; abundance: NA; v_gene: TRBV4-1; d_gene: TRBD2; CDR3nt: TGCGCCAGCAGCTCACGACTAGCGGGCGCCTACGAGCAGTACTTC; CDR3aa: CASSSRLAGAYEQYF
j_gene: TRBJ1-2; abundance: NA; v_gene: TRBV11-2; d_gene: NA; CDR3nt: TGTGCCAGCAGGAGAGCCCCTCTGCGGGAAGGGAACTATGGCTACACCTTC; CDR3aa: CASRRAPLREGNYGYTF
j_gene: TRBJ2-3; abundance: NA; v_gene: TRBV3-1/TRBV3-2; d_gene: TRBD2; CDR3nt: TGTGCCAGCAGCCAGAACGGGGGGGCCTCAGATACGCAGTATTTT; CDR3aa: CASSQNGGASDTQYF
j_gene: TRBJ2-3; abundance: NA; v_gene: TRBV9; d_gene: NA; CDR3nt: TGTGCCAGCAGCGTAGCTGTGGGGGTACATACGCAGTATTTT; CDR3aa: CASSVAVGVHTQYF
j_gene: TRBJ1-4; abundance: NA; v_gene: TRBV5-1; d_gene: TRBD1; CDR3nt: TGCGCCAGCAGCAGGGACAGGGGCGCAACTAATGAAAAACTGTTTTTT; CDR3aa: CASSRDRGATNEKLFF
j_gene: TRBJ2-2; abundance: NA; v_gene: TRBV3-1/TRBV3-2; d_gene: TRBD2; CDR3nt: TGTGCCAGCAGCCGGCTAGCGGGGGGACACACCGGGGAGCTGTTTTTT; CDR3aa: CASSRLAGGHTGELFF
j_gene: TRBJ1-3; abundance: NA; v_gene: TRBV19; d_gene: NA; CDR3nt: TGTGCCAGTAGTTCCCGGACACTTCTCGGAAACACCATATATTTT; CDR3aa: CASSSRTLLGNTIYF
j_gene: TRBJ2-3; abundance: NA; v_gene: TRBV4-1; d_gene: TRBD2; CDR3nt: TGCGCCAGCAGCCAAGGCCGAGCTAGCGGGGGTAGCACAGATACGCAGTATTTT; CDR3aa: CASSQGRASGGSTDTQYF